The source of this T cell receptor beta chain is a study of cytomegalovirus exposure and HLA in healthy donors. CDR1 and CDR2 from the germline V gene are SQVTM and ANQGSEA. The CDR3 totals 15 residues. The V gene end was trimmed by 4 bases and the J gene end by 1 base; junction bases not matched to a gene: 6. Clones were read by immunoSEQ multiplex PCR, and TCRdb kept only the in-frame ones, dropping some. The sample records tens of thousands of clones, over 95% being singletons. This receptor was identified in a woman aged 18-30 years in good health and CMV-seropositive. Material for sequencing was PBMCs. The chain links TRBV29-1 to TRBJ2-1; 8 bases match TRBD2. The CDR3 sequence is CSVVEVAGSYNEQFF. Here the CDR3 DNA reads TGCAGCGTTGTCGAGGTAGCGGGATCCTACAATGAGCAGTTCTTC.